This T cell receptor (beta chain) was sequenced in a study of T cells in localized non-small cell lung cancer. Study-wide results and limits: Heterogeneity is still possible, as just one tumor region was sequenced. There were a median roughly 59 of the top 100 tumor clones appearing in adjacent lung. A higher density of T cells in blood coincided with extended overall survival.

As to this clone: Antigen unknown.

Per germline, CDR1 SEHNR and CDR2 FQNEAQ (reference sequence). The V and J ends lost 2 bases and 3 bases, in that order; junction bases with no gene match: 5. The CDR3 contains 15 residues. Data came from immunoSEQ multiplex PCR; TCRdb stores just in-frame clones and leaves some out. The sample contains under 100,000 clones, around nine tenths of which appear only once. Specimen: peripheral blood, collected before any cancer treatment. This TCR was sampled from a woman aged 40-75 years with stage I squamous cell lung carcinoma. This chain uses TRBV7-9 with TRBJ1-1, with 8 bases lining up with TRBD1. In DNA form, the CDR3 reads TGTGCCAGCAGCTTATCGGCAGGGGGCCACACTGAAGCTTTCTTT. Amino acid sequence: CASSLSAGGHTEAFF.